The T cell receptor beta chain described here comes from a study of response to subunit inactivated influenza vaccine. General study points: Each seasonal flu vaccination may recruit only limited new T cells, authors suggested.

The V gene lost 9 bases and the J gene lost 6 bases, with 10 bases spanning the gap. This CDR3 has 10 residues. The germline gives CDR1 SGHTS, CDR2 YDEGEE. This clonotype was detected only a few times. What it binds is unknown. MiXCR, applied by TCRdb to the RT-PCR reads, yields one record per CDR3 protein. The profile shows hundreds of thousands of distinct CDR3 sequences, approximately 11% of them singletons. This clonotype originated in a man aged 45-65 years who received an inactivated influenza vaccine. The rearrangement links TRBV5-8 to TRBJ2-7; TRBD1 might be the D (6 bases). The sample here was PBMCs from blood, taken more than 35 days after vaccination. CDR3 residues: CATIGGEQYF. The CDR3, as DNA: TGTGCCACCATAGGGGGCGAGCAGTACTTC.